These T cell receptor beta chains were read from a single sample in a study of identical twins. TCRdb reanalysed the 5' RACE reads using MiXCR and keeps one entry per CDR3 protein. The top ten clones hold less than 2% of a sample with over 550,000 distinct CDR3 sequences, under 8.5% of them seen once. The sample was also linked to a second study, of yellow fever vaccine responses in identical twins.

The sample consisted of PBMCs. Receptors originate from a woman aged 18-29 years in good health. Each CDR3 is given with its conserved first and last residue. D genes are given only for firm matches. Expanded clones are given a class, and other clones once, few, many or no size at all.

CATSAKGQGFYNEQFF,TGTGCCACCAGTGCCAAAGGGCAGGGGTTCTACAATGAGCAGTTCTTC,many,TRBV24-1,TRBJ2-1,-
CASSSLADSTDTQYF,TGTGCCAGCAGTAGTCTAGCGGACAGCACAGATACGCAGTATTTT,few,TRBV25-1,TRBJ2-3,TRBD2
CSAKDSYSSYEQYF,TGCAGTGCAAAGGACAGTTACTCTTCCTACGAGCAGTACTTC,few,TRBV20-1,TRBJ2-7,-
CSVEGQRTSGTEKNIQYF,TGCAGCGTTGAGGGGCAGAGGACTAGCGGGACCGAAAAAAACATTCAGTACTTC,few,TRBV29-1,TRBJ2-4,TRBD2
CASSQEDRVSNQPQHF,TGCGCCAGCAGCCAAGAAGACAGGGTGAGCAATCAGCCCCAGCATTTT,many,TRBV4-1,TRBJ1-5,TRBD1
CASRTTGSNTEAFF,TGTGCCAGCCGAACGACAGGGTCGAACACTGAAGCTTTCTTT,many,TRBV6-1,TRBJ1-1,TRBD1
CASSQSIGELFF,TGCGCCAGCAGCCAATCTATCGGGGAGCTGTTTTTT,-,TRBV4-1,TRBJ2-2,-
CAISPGPVCSYNEQFF,TGTGCCATCAGCCCCGGGCCCGTCTGCTCCTACAATGAGCAGTTCTTC,-,TRBV10-3,TRBJ2-1,-
CASDREHTTGANVLTF,TGCGCCAGCGACCGGGAACATACGACTGGGGCCAACGTCCTGACTTTC,many,TRBV10-1,TRBJ2-6,-
CASSSTGGGTDTQYF,TGCGCCAGCAGCTCGACAGGGGGTGGGACAGATACGCAGTATTTT,many,TRBV7-9,TRBJ2-3,TRBD1
CSAFLAGGLSYNEQFF,TGCAGTGCTTTCTTAGCGGGAGGGCTCTCCTACAATGAGCAGTTCTTC,-,TRBV20-1,TRBJ2-1,TRBD2
CASSLVSSYSNQPQHF,TGTGCCAGCAGTTTAGTATCCAGCTATAGCAATCAGCCCCAGCATTTT,few,TRBV28,TRBJ1-5,-
CASSAPLSSYNEQFF,TGCGCCAGCAGCGCCCCATTGAGCTCCTACAATGAGCAGTTCTTC,-,TRBV5-1,TRBJ2-1,-
CASSQDFARQNTEAFF,TGTGCCAGCAGCCAAGATTTCGCCAGACAGAACACTGAAGCTTTCTTT,few,TRBV3-1,TRBJ1-1,-
CASSPTVAGETQYF,TGTGCCAGCAGCCCAACAGTAGCGGGAGAGACCCAGTACTTC,many,TRBV12-3/TRBV12-4,TRBJ2-5,TRBD2
CASSPTGGQGAQYF,TGTGCCAGCAGCCCCACCGGGGGACAGGGGGCGCAGTATTTT,-,TRBV3-1,TRBJ2-3,TRBD1
CSAAGGLGYGYTF,TGCAGTGCTGCCGGGGGTTTAGGGTATGGCTACACCTTC,many,TRBV20-1,TRBJ1-2,-
CASSLGQGASMNTEAFF,TGTGCCAGCAGCCTGGGACAGGGGGCATCGATGAACACTGAAGCTTTCTTT,many,TRBV7-9,TRBJ1-1,TRBD1
CASTRYPGVETQYF,TGCGCCAGCACCCGCTATCCCGGGGTAGAGACCCAGTACTTC,-,TRBV5-1,TRBJ2-5,-
CASSPIGVSYETQYF,TGCGCCAGCAGCCCCATTGGGGTTTCATACGAGACCCAGTACTTC,few,TRBV5-1,TRBJ2-5,-
CASSPRESGETQYF,TGTGCCAGCAGCCCCCGAGAATCCGGAGAGACCCAGTACTTC,few,TRBV6-1,TRBJ2-5,-
CATSRGPGNEKLFF,TGTGCCACCAGCAGAGGACCAGGAAATGAAAAACTGTTTTTT,-,TRBV15,TRBJ1-4,-
CASSTRQAMNTEAFF,TGTGCCAGCAGCACCAGACAGGCGATGAACACTGAAGCTTTCTTT,few,TRBV11-2,TRBJ1-1,-
CSARRGPPSTDTQYF,TGCAGTGCTCGCAGGGGGCCACCTAGCACAGATACGCAGTATTTT,many,TRBV20-1,TRBJ2-3,TRBD1
CATSDPGLAETQYF,TGTGCCACCAGTGACCCTGGGCTAGCAGAGACCCAGTACTTC,many,TRBV24-1,TRBJ2-5,-
CAISESFAGGTGELFF,TGTGCCATCAGTGAGTCATTCGCCGGGGGCACCGGGGAGCTGTTTTTT,-,TRBV10-3,TRBJ2-2,-
CASSLVASGRSLRYEQFF,TGTGCCAGCAGCTTAGTGGCTAGCGGGAGATCTCTTCGTTATGAGCAGTTCTTC,many,TRBV11-2,TRBJ2-1,TRBD2
CASTPTENQPQHF,TGTGCCAGCACTCCGACAGAGAATCAGCCCCAGCATTTT,-,TRBV2,TRBJ1-5,-
CASSRWGYNEQFF,TGCGCCAGCAGCCGTTGGGGCTACAATGAGCAGTTCTTC,-,TRBV4-1,TRBJ2-1,-
CSAAHPLLSGASSYNEQFF,TGCAGTGCTGCGCACCCCCTTCTTAGCGGGGCAAGCTCCTACAATGAGCAGTTCTTC,-,TRBV20-1,TRBJ2-1,TRBD2
CSASLAFKGYGYTF,TGCAGTGCTAGTTTGGCCTTCAAGGGCTATGGCTACACCTTC,few,TRBV20-1,TRBJ1-2,-
CASSEDTGELFF,TGTGCCAGCAGTGAAGACACCGGGGAGCTGTTTTTT,few,TRBV2,TRBJ2-2,-
CASGLSPKTELGHNEQFF,TGTGCTAGTGGTTTGTCCCCTAAGACGGAGCTAGGCCACAATGAGCAGTTCTTC,few,TRBV12-5,TRBJ2-1,-
CASSQVEGGSFYEQYF,TGTGCCAGCAGCCAAGTCGAGGGGGGTTCCTTCTACGAGCAGTACTTC,-,TRBV3-1,TRBJ2-7,-
CASTLSDRGHGYTF,TGTGCCAGCACTCTCTCGGACAGGGGCCATGGCTACACCTTC,many,TRBV27,TRBJ1-2,TRBD1
CASSLGPAPSEQFF,TGCGCCAGCAGCTTGGGACCCGCACCCAGTGAGCAGTTCTTC,few,TRBV5-1,TRBJ2-1,-
CASSLGQREINEQFF,TGTGCCAGCAGCTTAGGACAGAGAGAGATCAATGAGCAGTTCTTC,-,TRBV11-2,TRBJ2-1,-
CSASAPLAGGSDEQFF,TGCAGTGCTAGTGCCCCCCTAGCGGGAGGGTCCGATGAGCAGTTCTTC,few,TRBV20-1,TRBJ2-1,TRBD2
CASSFTGDGQPQHF,TGTGCCAGCAGCTTTACAGGGGACGGTCAGCCCCAGCATTTT,-,TRBV7-9,TRBJ1-5,TRBD1
CASRSRTTLDTGELFF,TGTGCCAGCAGAAGCCGCACGACCTTGGACACCGGGGAGCTGTTTTTT,-,TRBV14,TRBJ2-2,-
CASSLAFGDNEQFF,TGTGCCAGCAGTTTGGCCTTTGGGGATAATGAGCAGTTCTTC,few,TRBV28,TRBJ2-1,-
CAISEKGGPGNTEAFF,TGTGCCATCAGTGAGAAAGGTGGGCCAGGTAACACTGAAGCTTTCTTT,few,TRBV10-3,TRBJ1-1,-
CASTLLAGVQETQYF,TGCGCCAGCACCTTACTAGCGGGCGTCCAAGAGACCCAGTACTTC,-,TRBV5-1,TRBJ2-5,TRBD2
CASSLVRTGGTKNIQYF,TGTGCCAGCAGCTTAGTTAGGACAGGGGGAACCAAAAACATTCAGTACTTC,-,TRBV7-4,TRBJ2-4,TRBD1
CASSEGSYEQYF,TGTGCCAGCAGTGAGGGATCCTACGAGCAGTACTTC,many,TRBV2,TRBJ2-7,-
CASSSIPPGGELFF,TGTGCCAGCAGCTCCATTCCCCCGGGCGGGGAGCTGTTTTTT,few,TRBV5-5,TRBJ2-2,-
CASRLGQGLFNQPQHF,TGTGCCAGCAGACTAGGACAGGGCCTTTTCAATCAGCCCCAGCATTTT,many,TRBV12-3/TRBV12-4,TRBJ1-5,TRBD1
CASSTSGTDYNEQFF,TGCGCCAGCAGCACCTCCGGGACAGATTACAATGAGCAGTTCTTC,-,TRBV5-1,TRBJ2-1,TRBD1
CSVLPGDARGTQYF,TGCAGCGTCCTACCCGGGGATGCACGGGGGACCCAGTACTTC,-,TRBV29-1,TRBJ2-5,-
CASSFWGSGPTDTQYF,TGTGCCAGCAGTTTTTGGGGAAGCGGTCCGACAGATACGCAGTATTTT,-,TRBV28,TRBJ2-3,-
CASSAGLQSSTDTQYF,TGTGCCAGCAGCGCAGGACTCCAAAGCAGCACAGATACGCAGTATTTT,-,TRBV9,TRBJ2-3,-